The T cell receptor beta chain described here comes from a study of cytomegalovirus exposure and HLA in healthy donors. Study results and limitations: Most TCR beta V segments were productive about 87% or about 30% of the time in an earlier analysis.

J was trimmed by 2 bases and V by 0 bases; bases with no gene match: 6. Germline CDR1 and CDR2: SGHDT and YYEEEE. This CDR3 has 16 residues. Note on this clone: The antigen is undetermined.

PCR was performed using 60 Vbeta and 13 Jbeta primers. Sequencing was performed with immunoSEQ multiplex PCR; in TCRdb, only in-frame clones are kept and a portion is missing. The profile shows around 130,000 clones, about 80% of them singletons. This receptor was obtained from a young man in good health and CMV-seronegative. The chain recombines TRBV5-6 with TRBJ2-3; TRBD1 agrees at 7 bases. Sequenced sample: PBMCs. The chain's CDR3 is CASSLGQGVATDTQYF. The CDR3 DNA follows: TGTGCCAGCAGCTTGGGGCAGGGGGTTGCCACAGATACGCAGTATTTT. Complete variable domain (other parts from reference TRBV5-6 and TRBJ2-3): DAGVTQSPTHLIKTRGQQVTLRCSPKSGHDTVSWYQQALGQGPQFIFQYYEEEERQRGNFPDRFSGHQFPNYSSELNVNALLLGDSALYLCASSLGQGVATDTQYFGPGTRLTVL.